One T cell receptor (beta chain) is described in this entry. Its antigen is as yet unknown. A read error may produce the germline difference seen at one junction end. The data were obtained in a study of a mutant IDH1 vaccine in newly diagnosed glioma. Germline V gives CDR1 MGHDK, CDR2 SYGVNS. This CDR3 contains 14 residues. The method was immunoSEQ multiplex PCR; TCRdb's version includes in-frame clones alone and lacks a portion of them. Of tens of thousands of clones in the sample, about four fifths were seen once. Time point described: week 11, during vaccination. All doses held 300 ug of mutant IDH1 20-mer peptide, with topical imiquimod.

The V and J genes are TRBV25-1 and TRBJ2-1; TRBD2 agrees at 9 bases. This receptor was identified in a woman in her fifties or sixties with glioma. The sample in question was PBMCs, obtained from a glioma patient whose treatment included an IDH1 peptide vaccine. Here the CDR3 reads CASREAGGYNEQFF. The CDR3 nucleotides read TGTGCCAGCCGTGAGGCGGGGGGGTACAATGAGCAGTTCTTC.